A single sample is the source of the 3 T cell receptor beta chains below, sequenced in a study of cytomegalovirus exposure and HLA in healthy donors. The PCR contained 60 Vbeta and 13 Jbeta primers. Assay: immunoSEQ multiplex PCR; the TCRdb copy retains only in-frame clones and omits some. Of more than 150,000 clones listed, about 90% are singletons. The sample taken for sequencing was PBMCs. These receptors were taken from a girl less than two years old in good health and CMV-seronegative.

This chain uses TRBV4-2 with TRBJ2-7, with 10 nucleotides matching TRBD2. The trim removed 8 bases at V and 4 bases at J, leaving 14 bases unmatched. Germline V gene lookup returns CDR1 LGHNA and CDR2 YNFKEQ. The CDR3 runs to 16 residues. As DNA, the CDR3 is TGTGCCAGCCGGATGTCTAGCGGGGGAGCCTTTTACGAGCAGTACTTC. Encoded protein: CASRMSSGGAFYEQYF.

This rearrangement joins TRBV29-1 to TRBJ1-2; 7 bases line up with TRBD1. Germline V CDR1 and CDR2: SQVTM, ANQGSEA. The CDR3 covers 13 residues. V lost 3 bases to trimming and J lost 2 bases; unmatched junction nucleotides: 3. Here the CDR3 DNA reads TGCAGCGTTGATTCCAGGGGGAACTATGGCTACACCTTC. Amino acids: CSVDSRGNYGYTF.

The rearrangement uses TRBV5-5 and TRBJ2-3, with D perhaps TRBD1 (5 bases). This CDR3 region has 15 residues. V was pared by 1 base and J by 1 base, with 10 bases between. Germline lookup yields CDR1 SGHKS and CDR2 YYEKEE (reference sequence). The CDR3 DNA follows: TGTGCCAGCAGCTTGAGGGGCCGGGGCACAGATACGCAGTATTTT. Its protein product is CASSLRGRGTDTQYF.